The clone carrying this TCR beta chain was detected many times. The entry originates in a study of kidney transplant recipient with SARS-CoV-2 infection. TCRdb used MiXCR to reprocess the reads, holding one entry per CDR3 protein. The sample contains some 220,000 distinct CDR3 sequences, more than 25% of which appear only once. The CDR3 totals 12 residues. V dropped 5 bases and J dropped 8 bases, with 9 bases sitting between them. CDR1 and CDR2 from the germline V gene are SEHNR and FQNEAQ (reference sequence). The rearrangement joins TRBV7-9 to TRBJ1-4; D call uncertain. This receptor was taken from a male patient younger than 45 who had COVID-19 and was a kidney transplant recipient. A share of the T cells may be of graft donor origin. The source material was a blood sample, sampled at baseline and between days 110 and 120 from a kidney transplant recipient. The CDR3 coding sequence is TGTGCCAGCAGCCCCTACCGAGAAAAACTGTTTTTT. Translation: CASSPYREKLFF.